This entry is about one TCR beta chain. The data were obtained in a study of control samples from healthy donors and cancer patients. Some clones are missing from TCRdb's copy, which holds only in-frame ones; the method was immunoSEQ multiplex PCR. The profile shows about 160,000 clones, roughly 94% of them singletons. CDR3 size: 13 residues. The V call is TRBV21-1, the J call TRBJ1-2. TRBV21-1 is a documented pseudogene. This TCR came from a man in his 60s with colorectal cancer. The sequenced material came from PBMCs. CDR3 sequence: CASSKEREAGYTF. The DNA for the CDR3 is TGTGCCAGCAGCAAAGAGCGAGAGGCCGGCTACACCTTC.